The next 32 T cell receptor beta chains were all read from a single sample in a study of CD8+CD57+ T cells in acquired aplastic anemia. Study conclusions and caveats: Measurement in patients showed lower diversity in CD8+CD57+ cells than in total CD4+ and CD8+ pools.

All sequencing subjects had displayed CD8+CD57+ cell expansion on flow cytometry. The antigens for these receptors are not known. The TCR beta profiling, which covered VDJ combination and CDR3 sequence, was carried out using genomic DNA as the template. TCRdb reanalysed the reads using MiXCR and keeps one entry per CDR3 protein. Found here are more than 15,000 distinct CDR3 sequences, 30% to 45% of them singletons; the top ten hold 65% to 90%. Input material: CD8+CD57+ T cells sorted from PBMCs. The sample's subset: bead-enriched CD8+CD57+ effector memory T cells from SAA patients. Source of these receptors: a human donor with aplastic anemia.

This clonotype came up many times. V gene TRBV11-2 combines with J gene TRBJ2-1; D might be TRBD2 (5 bases). This CDR3 has 14 amino acids. The germline CDR1 and CDR2 sequences are SGHAT and FQNNGV. V lost 2 bases and J 5 bases, leaving 10 bases between the germline ends. CDR3 in amino acids: CASSLFSGNNEQFF. The CDR3 nucleotides are TGTGCCAGCAGCTTATTTTCGGGGAACAATGAGCAGTTCTTC.

At least ten counts were recorded for this clonotype. The rearrangement uses TRBV7-8 and TRBJ2-7, with D unresolved. The germline V gene encodes CDR1 SGHVS and CDR2 FQNEAQ. The V end lost 1 base, the J end lost 0 bases, and 4 bases lay between the germline ends. The CDR3 covers 13 residues. The CDR3 nucleotides are TGTGCCAGCAGCTTAGGGCCCTCCTACGAGCAGTACTTC. This encodes CASSLGPSYEQYF.

The table lists this clonotype with a few counts. No conserved phenylalanine or tryptophan is present at the end of the CDR3, so a read error is the likely explanation. This chain connects TRBV12-3 or TRBV12-4 to TRBJ2-5; 8 positions match TRBD2. V shed 3 bases and J 3 bases; nucleotides not matched to a gene: 6. This CDR3 comprises 15 residues. This CDR3 reads CASSLRPAGEETQYL. The CDR3 nucleotides are TGTGCCAGCAGTTTGAGACCAGCGGGGGAAGAGACCCAGTACCTC.

This rearrangement joins TRBV6-1 to TRBJ2-3; 7 bases agree with TRBD2. The CDR3 is 14 amino acids. The germline V gene has CDR1 MNHNS and CDR2 SASEGT. V lost 8 bases, J lost 0 bases, and 5 bases stayed unmatched. The CDR3 bases are TGTGCCAGCGACCAAGCGGGGAGCACAGATACGCAGTATTTT. The encoded protein is CASDQAGSTDTQYF.

This clonotype was counted a few times. The chain joins TRBV19 to TRBJ2-3; D unclear. This CDR3 comprises 13 residues. V lost 0 bases, J lost 5 bases, and 6 bases lay in between. CDR1 and CDR2 from the germline V gene are LNHDA and SQIVND (reference sequence). The CDR3 loop reads CASSIEGLDTQYF. In DNA, the CDR3 is TGTGCCAGTAGTATAGAAGGCTTAGATACGCAGTATTTT.

J is TRBJ2-3 and V is TRBV20-1, with D unclear. V lost 6 bases and J 0 bases, leaving 10 bases between the germline ends. The length of the CDR3 is 13 residues. Germline V CDR1 and CDR2: DFQATT, SNEGSKA (reference sequence). The CDR3 is CSANLPSTDTQYF. For the CDR3, the DNA is TGCAGTGCCAATCTACCAAGCACAGATACGCAGTATTTT.

This chain joins TRBV7-9 and TRBJ2-2; D perhaps matches TRBD1 (5 bases). Trimming shortened V by 6 bases and J by 5 bases, and 10 bases separated the two germline ends. CDR1 and CDR2 (germline): SEHNR, FQNEAQ (reference sequence). The CDR3 has 13 residues. CDR3 region: CASRQASTGELFF. Written as DNA, the CDR3 is TGTGCCAGCAGACAGGCGAGTACCGGGGAGCTGTTTTTT.

The sample holds one count of this clonotype. The gene calls are TRBV5-5 and TRBJ1-5, with TRBD1 matching over 9 bases. V shed 0 bases, J shed 2 bases, and the junction held 0 bases outside the gene matches. CDR1 and CDR2 (germline): SGHKS, YYEKEE (reference sequence). This CDR3 has 15 amino acids. The chain's CDR3 is CASSLGTGGNQPQHF. The CDR3 coding sequence is TGTGCCAGCAGCTTGGGGACAGGGGGCAATCAGCCCCAGCATTTT. Filled out from reference TRBV5-5 and TRBJ1-5, the complete variable domain reads DAGVTQSPTHLIKTRGQQVTLRCSPISGHKSVSWYQQVLGQGPQFIFQYYEKEERGRGNFPDRFSARQFPNYSSELNVNALLLGDSALYLCASSLGTGGNQPQHFGDGTRLSIL.

V gene TRBV20-1 combines with J gene TRBJ1-2; TRBD1 agrees at 7 bases. Germline loops: CDR1 DFQATT, CDR2 SNEGSKA (reference sequence). The CDR3 is 12 residues long. The trim removed 6 bases at V and 4 bases at J, leaving 5 bases unmatched. CDR3 sequence reads: CSAGDRAYGYTF. CDR3 coding DNA: TGCAGTGCGGGAGACAGGGCCTATGGCTACACCTTC.

CDR3 sequence: CASSQDGTSSNRETQYF. The CDR3, as DNA: TGCGCCAGCAGCCAGGACGGCACTAGCAGCAATCGGGAGACCCAGTACTTC. The chain links TRBV4-1 to TRBJ2-5; tentative D call: TRBD2 (6 bases). The germline gives CDR1 MGHRA, CDR2 YSYEKL. V gave up 3 bases and J gave up 5 bases, with 22 bases separating them. CDR3 length: 17 residues.

In this sample, this clonotype turned up a few times. The chain couples TRBV10-3 to TRBJ2-1; D tentatively reads TRBD1 or TRBD2 (5 bases each). Germline V gives CDR1 ENHRY, CDR2 SYGVKD. This CDR3 spans 15 amino acids. V lost 2 bases, J lost 2 bases, and 10 bases lay in between. The CDR3 bases are TGTGCCATCAGTGAGCAACTGGGGGCCTACAATGAGCAGTTCTTC. Amino acid sequence: CAISEQLGAYNEQFF.

This chain joins TRBV7-6 and TRBJ2-7; perhaps TRBD1 as D (6 bases). Germline-derived CDR1 and CDR2 are SGHVS and FNYEAQ. The V gene lost 3 bases and the J gene lost 3 bases, with 27 bases spanning the gap. The CDR3 totals 19 residues. Here the CDR3 DNA reads TGTGCCAGCAGCTTGATCCCTTGGCTCGACAGGACCGGTAACTACGAGCAGTACTTC. It translates to CASSLIPWLDRTGNYEQYF.

This clonotype was seen only a few times. One end of the junction varies from germline; a read error may be responsible. The chain carries TRBV4-1 and TRBJ2-2, with D unresolved. Germline CDR1 MGHRA, CDR2 YSYEKL. The CDR3 covers 14 residues. Here the CDR3 reads CASSQDSYTRELFF. In nucleotides, the CDR3 is TGCGCCAGCAGCCAAGACAGTTACACCAGGGAGCTGTTTTTT.

This chain connects TRBV15 to TRBJ1-4; TRBD1 might be the D (5 bases). Between the trimmed V and J ends, which lost 3 bases and 5 bases, there was a span of 7 bases. CDR1 is LNHNV, CDR2 YYDKDF, per germline (reference sequence). The CDR3 sequence is 13 residues long. In DNA form, the CDR3 reads TGTGCCACCAGCAGGGCAGGGAATGAAAAACTGTTTTTT. Protein sequence: CATSRAGNEKLFF. The variable domain in full, with the rest retrieved from reference TRBV15 and TRBJ1-4, is DAMVIQNPRYQVTQFGKPVTLSCSQTLNHNVMYWYQQKSSQAPKLLFHYYDKDFNNEADTPDNFQSRRPNTSFCFLDIRSPGLGDTAMYLCATSRAGNEKLFFGSGTQLSVL.

This clonotype appeared a few times. The V and J genes are TRBV4-1 and TRBJ1-6; D possibly corresponds to TRBD1 (5 bases). The germline V gene encodes CDR1 MGHRA and CDR2 YSYEKL. The ends were cut back, 2 bases at V and 13 bases at J, with 15 bases in the middle. The CDR3 has 14 residues. This chain's CDR3 is CASSQPWTKWPLHF. In nucleotides, the CDR3 is TGCGCCAGCAGCCAACCCTGGACAAAATGGCCCCTCCACTTT.

V is TRBV5-1 and J is TRBJ2-1; 7 bases align to TRBD1. CDR1 is SGHRS, CDR2 YFSETQ, per germline. The V segment lost 5 bases and the J segment 2 bases; nucleotides outside the gene matches: 4. This CDR3 spans 14 amino acids. The CDR3 region has the DNA TGCGCCAGCAGAGAACAGGGGACCTACAATGAGCAGTTCTTC. It is translated as CASREQGTYNEQFF.

V and J are TRBV5-4 and TRBJ2-3; D remains unclear. Germline V gene data show CDR1 as SGHNT and CDR2 as YYREEE (reference sequence). This CDR3 contains 13 residues. Deletions cut 0 bases from V and 4 bases from J, with 6 bases between. The CDR3: CASSLESPDTQYF. In DNA form, the CDR3 reads TGTGCCAGCAGCTTGGAGAGCCCAGATACGCAGTATTTT.

There are a few counts of this clonotype. The rearrangement links TRBV10-1 to TRBJ1-5, with D hard to call. The CDR3 contains 12 residues. V was clipped by 9 bases and J by 5 bases, with 11 bases between them. Germline V CDR1 and CDR2: WNHNN, SYGVQD (reference sequence). In DNA, the CDR3 is TGCGCCAGAGGTAGGGTCGATCAGCCCCAGCATTTT. This gives the protein CARGRVDQPQHF.

This chain joins TRBV20-1 and TRBJ2-7; 8 bases are a match to TRBD1. The trim removed 4 bases at V and 2 bases at J, leaving 10 bases unmatched. The CDR3 has 15 amino acids. The germline gives CDR1 DFQATT, CDR2 SNEGSKA (reference sequence). The CDR3 nucleotides are TGCAGTGCTACGGGACCCGGGACAGGTACCTACGAGCAGTACTTC. This encodes CSATGPGTGTYEQYF.

The V gene is TRBV19, the J gene TRBJ1-2; TRBD1 is a possible D gene (5 bases). Between the trimmed V and J ends, which lost 6 bases and 4 bases, there was a span of 18 bases. Germline CDR1 and CDR2: LNHDA and SQIVND (reference sequence). The CDR3 extends over 15 amino acids. In nucleotides, the CDR3 is TGTGCCAGTAGACCCTCCCACCAGGGATCCTATGGCTACACCTTC. Amino acids: CASRPSHQGSYGYTF.

The genes are TRBV19 and TRBJ2-7, with TRBD1 identical over 7 bases. The germline CDR1 and CDR2 sequences are LNHDA and SQIVND (reference sequence). The CDR3 sequence is 14 residues long. Trimming cost V 5 bases and J 0 bases; bases outside gene matches: 4. The CDR3 nucleotides read TGTGCCAGTAGTTTACAGGGGTCCTCCTACGAGCAGTACTTC. Translated: CASSLQGSSYEQYF.

Only a few counts were recorded for this clonotype. The CDR3 loop is CASTSGTGNTEAFF. The CDR3 bases are TGTGCCAGCACCTCCGGGACAGGTAACACTGAAGCTTTCTTT. The J gene is TRBJ1-1, the V gene TRBV2, with 8 nucleotides matching TRBD1. This CDR3 region has 14 residues. J was trimmed by 2 bases and V by 7 bases; bases with no gene match: 6. In germline, CDR1 is SNHLY, CDR2 FYNNEI. Full variable domain (missing parts from reference TRBV2 and TRBJ1-1): EPEVTQTPSHQVTQMGQEVILRCVPISNHLYFYWYRQILGQKVEFLVSFYNNEISEKSEIFDDQFSVERPDGSNFTLKIRSTKLEDSAMYFCASTSGTGNTEAFFGQGTRLTVV.

This chain connects TRBV13 to TRBJ2-5; perhaps D is TRBD1 or TRBD2 (5 bases each). Trimming took 2 bases from V and 2 from J, leaving 12 bases between them. The germline V gene encodes CDR1 PRHDT and CDR2 FYEKMQ (reference sequence). CDR3 length: 15 amino acids. CDR3 DNA: TGTGCCAGCAGCTTACGAGGGGAGCGACAAGAGACCCAGTACTTC. This codes for CASSLRGERQETQYF.

This clonotype has a count of ten or more. The V gene is TRBV27, the J gene TRBJ1-2; D is undetermined. The CDR3 covers 14 residues. Germline-derived CDR1 and CDR2 are MNHEY and SMNVEV (reference sequence). The V gene lost 5 bases and the J gene lost 1 base, with 11 bases spanning the gap. The CDR3: CASSPSAGNYGYTF. The CDR3 bases are TGTGCCAGCAGTCCCTCTGCGGGTAACTATGGCTACACCTTC.

This chain uses TRBV10-1 with TRBJ1-5; D is possibly TRBD1 (6 bases). V lost 8 bases, J lost 7 bases, and 15 bases lay in between. This CDR3 comprises 13 residues. CDR1 WNHNN and CDR2 SYGVQD come from the germline V gene (reference sequence). The CDR3 region is CASADSLGQPQHF. Here the CDR3 DNA reads TGCGCCAGCGCGGACAGCCTCGGACAGCCCCAGCATTTT.

This clonotype has a handful of counts. The chain employs TRBV4-2 and TRBJ2-7; D is perhaps TRBD1 (7 bases). Germline values: CDR1 LGHNA, CDR2 YNFKEQ. There are 16 residues in the CDR3. V was cut by 4 bases and J by 1 base, with 17 bases left in between. CDR3 nucleotides: TGTGCCAGCAGCCCACACAGGGGCGGGGAATCCTACGAGCAGTACTTC. This codes for CASSPHRGGESYEQYF.

The gene calls are TRBV24-1 and TRBJ2-2; D gene unclear. Trimming stripped 12 bases from V and 4 bases from J, with 14 bases between. Germline assignment: CDR1 KGHDR and CDR2 SFDVKD. This CDR3 contains 13 residues. CDR3 amino acids: CASDNLGTGELFF. The CDR3 nucleotides are TGTGCCTCAGACAACTTGGGCACCGGGGAGCTGTTTTTT.

The DNA for the CDR3 is TGTGCTAGTGCCGACAGGTCCTACGAGCAGTACGTC. Its protein is CASADRSYEQYV. The chain links TRBV12-5 to TRBJ2-7; perhaps TRBD1 as D (6 bases). Trimming left V 7 bases short and J 1 base short, with 8 bases between. This CDR3 region has 12 residues. Germline V gene lookup returns CDR1 LGHNT and CDR2 FRNRAP.

This clonotype has a single count. The chain is built from TRBV10-1 and TRBJ2-7; D may be TRBD2 (5 bases). CDR3 size: 13 residues. CDR1 and CDR2 (germline): WNHNN, SYGVQD (reference sequence). Trimming shortened V by 4 bases and J by 5 bases, and 12 bases separated the two germline ends. CDR3 in amino acids: CASSGSGTNEQYF. The CDR3 region has the DNA TGCGCCAGCAGTGGTTCGGGAACCAACGAGCAGTACTTC.

This clonotype has a handful of counts. The chain uses TRBV15 and TRBJ2-2; the D is unclear. V gave up 8 bases and J gave up 3 bases, with 10 bases separating them. The CDR3 has 13 amino acids. Germline V lookup: CDR1 LNHNV, CDR2 YYDKDF (reference sequence). The CDR3 bases are TGTGCCACCCAAGGGTGGGACACCGGGGAGCTGTTTTTT. This translates into CATQGWDTGELFF.

This clonotype was seen repeatedly, ten times or more. Compared with germline, one end of the junction differs, possibly owing to a read error. V is TRBV29-1 and J is TRBJ2-7, with 10 bases matching TRBD1. The CDR3 consists of 13 residues. Germline lookup yields CDR1 SQVTM and CDR2 ANQGSEA. The CDR3 DNA is TGCAGCGTCGAAGGACAGGGGGCCTACGAGCAGTACTTC. The encoded protein is CSVEGQGAYEQYF.

V and J are TRBV10-1 and TRBJ1-5, with D uncertain. This CDR3 comprises 15 residues. Looked up from germline, CDR1 is WNHNN and CDR2 is SYGVQD (reference sequence). The germline V and J ends were trimmed by 3 bases and 0 bases, with 9 bases remaining between them. CDR3 bases: TGCGCCAGCAGTGAAACAGACTATAGCAATCAGCCCCAGCATTTT. Translated: CASSETDYSNQPQHF.